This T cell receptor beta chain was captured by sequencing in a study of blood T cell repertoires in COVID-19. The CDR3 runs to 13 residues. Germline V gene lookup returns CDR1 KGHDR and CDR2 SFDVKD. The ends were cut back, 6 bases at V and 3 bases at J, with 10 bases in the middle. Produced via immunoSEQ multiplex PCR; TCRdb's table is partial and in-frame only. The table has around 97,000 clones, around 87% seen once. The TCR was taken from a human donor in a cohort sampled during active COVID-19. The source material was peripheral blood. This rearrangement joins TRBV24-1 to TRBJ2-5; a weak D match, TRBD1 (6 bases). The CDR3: CATSHPGEETQYF. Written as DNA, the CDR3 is TGTGCCACCAGTCACCCAGGGGAAGAGACCCAGTACTTC.